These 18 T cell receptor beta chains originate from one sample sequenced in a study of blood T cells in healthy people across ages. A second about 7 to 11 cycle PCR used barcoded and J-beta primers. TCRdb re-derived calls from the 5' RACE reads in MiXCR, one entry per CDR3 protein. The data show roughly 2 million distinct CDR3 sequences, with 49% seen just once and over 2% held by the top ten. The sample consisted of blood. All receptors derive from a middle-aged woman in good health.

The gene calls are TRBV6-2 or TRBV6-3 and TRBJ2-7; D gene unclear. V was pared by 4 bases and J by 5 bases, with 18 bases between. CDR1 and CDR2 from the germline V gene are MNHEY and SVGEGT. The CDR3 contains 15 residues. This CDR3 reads CASSFNALTINEQYF. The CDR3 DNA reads TGTGCCAGCAGTTTCAATGCCCTCACCATCAACGAGCAGTACTTC.

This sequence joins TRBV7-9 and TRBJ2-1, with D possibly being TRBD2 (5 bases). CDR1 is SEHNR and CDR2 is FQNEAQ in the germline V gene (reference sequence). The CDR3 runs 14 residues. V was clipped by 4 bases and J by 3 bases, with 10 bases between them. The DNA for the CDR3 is TGTGCCAGCAGCTCGCAGACTATCTACAATGAGCAGTTCTTC. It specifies CASSSQTIYNEQFF.

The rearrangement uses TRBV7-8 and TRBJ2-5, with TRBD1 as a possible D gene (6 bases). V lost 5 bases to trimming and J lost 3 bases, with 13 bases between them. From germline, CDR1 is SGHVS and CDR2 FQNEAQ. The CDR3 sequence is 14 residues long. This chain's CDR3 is CASSPTRGEETQYF. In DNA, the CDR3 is TGTGCCAGCAGCCCCACCAGGGGCGAAGAGACCCAGTACTTC. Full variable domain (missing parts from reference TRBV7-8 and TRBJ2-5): GAGVSQSPRYKVAKRGQDVALRCDPISGHVSLFWYQQALGQGPEFLTYFQNEAQLDKSGLPSDRFFAERPEGSVSTLKIQRTQQEDSAVYLCASSPTRGEETQYFGPGTRLLVL.

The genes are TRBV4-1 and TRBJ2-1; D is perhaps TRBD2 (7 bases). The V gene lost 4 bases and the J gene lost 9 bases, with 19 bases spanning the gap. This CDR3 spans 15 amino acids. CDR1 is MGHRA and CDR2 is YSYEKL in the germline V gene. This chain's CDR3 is CASSPVGGAEGEQFF. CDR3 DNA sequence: TGCGCCAGCAGCCCCGTAGGGGGGGCCGAAGGTGAGCAGTTCTTC.

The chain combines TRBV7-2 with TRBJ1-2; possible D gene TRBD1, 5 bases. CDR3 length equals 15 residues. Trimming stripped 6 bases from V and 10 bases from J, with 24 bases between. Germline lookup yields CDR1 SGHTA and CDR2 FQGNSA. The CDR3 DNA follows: TGTGCCAGCAGTCCCTCCACCGGGACTGTTGGTCTCTACACCTTC. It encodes CASSPSTGTVGLYTF.

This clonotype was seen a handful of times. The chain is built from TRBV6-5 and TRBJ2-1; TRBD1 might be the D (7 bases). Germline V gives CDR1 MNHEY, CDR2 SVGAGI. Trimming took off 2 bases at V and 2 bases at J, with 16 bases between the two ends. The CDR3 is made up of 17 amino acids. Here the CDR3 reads CASSYDRQGGTYNEQFF. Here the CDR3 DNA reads TGTGCCAGCAGTTACGATCGACAGGGAGGAACCTACAATGAGCAGTTCTTC.

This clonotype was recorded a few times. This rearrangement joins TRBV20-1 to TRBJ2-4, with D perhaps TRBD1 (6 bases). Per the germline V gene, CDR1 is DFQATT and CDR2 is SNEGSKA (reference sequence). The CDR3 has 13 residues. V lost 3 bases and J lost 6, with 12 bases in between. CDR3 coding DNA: TGCAGTGCTAGGGAGACAGGTGTAAACATTCAGTACTTC. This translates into CSARETGVNIQYF.

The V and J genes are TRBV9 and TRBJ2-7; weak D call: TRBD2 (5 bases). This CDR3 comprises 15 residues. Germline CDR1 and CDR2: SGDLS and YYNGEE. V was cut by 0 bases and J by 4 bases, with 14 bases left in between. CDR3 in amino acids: CASSVGREIVYEQYF. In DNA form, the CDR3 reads TGTGCCAGCAGCGTAGGAAGGGAGATAGTATACGAGCAGTACTTC.

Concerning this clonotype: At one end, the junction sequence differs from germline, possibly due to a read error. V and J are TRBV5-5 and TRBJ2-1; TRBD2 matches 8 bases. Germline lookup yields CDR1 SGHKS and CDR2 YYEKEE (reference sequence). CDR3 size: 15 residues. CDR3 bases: TGTGCCAGCAGCTCCGGGGGGGGCTCCGACAATGAGCAGTTCTTC. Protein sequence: CASSSGGGSDNEQFF. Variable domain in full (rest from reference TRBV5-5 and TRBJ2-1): DAGVTQSPTHLIKTRGQQVTLRCSPISGHKSVSWYQQVLGQGPQFIFQYYEKEERGRGNFPDRFSARQFPNYSSELNVNALLLGDSALYLCASSSGGGSDNEQFFGPGTRLTVL.

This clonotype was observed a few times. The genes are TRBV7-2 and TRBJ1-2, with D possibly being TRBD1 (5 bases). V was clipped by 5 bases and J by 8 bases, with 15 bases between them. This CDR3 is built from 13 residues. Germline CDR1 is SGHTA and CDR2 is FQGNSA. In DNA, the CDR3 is TGTGCCAGCAGCCCCTCCAGGGTTCTCGGCTACACCTTC. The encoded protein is CASSPSRVLGYTF.

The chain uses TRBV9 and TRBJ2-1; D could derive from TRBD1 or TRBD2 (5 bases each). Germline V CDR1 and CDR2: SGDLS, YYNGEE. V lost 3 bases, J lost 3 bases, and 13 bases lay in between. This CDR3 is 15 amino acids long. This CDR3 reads CASSDRDGSYNEQFF. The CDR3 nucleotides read TGTGCCAGCAGCGACCGGGACGGAAGCTACAATGAGCAGTTCTTC.

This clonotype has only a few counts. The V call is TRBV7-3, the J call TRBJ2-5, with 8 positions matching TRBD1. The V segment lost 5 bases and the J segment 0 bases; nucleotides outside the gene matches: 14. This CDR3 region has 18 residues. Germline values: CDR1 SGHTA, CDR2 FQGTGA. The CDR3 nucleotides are TGTGCCAGCAGCCCTGGGACAGGACCAAATGTGTACCAAGAGACCCAGTACTTC. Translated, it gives CASSPGTGPNVYQETQYF. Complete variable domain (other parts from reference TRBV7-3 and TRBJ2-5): GAGVSQTPSNKVTEKGKYVELRCDPISGHTALYWYRQSLGQGPEFLIYFQGTGAADDSGLPNDRFFAVRPEGSVSTLKIQRTERGDSAVYLCASSPGTGPNVYQETQYFGPGTRLLVL.

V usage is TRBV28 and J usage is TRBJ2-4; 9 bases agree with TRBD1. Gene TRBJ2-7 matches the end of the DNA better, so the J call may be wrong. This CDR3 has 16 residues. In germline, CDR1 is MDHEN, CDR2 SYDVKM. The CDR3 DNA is TGTGCCAGCAGTCCTCCTCCGGGACAGGGAAACTACGAGCAGTACTTC. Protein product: CASSPPPGQGNYEQYF.

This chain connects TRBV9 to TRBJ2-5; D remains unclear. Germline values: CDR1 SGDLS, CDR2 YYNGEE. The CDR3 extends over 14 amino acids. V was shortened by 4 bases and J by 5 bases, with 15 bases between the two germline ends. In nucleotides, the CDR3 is TGTGCCAGCAGCCCGAGCCCGACGTATGAGACCCAGTACTTC. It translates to CASSPSPTYETQYF.

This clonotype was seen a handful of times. In DNA, the CDR3 is TGTGCCAGCAGTTTGCGGACCTTCAGCTCCTACAATGAGCAGTTCTTC. It is translated as CASSLRTFSSYNEQFF. V and J are TRBV28 and TRBJ2-1, with unresolved D. V gave up 3 bases and J gave up 0 bases, with 12 bases separating them. Germline lookup yields CDR1 MDHEN and CDR2 SYDVKM. The CDR3 consists of 16 residues.

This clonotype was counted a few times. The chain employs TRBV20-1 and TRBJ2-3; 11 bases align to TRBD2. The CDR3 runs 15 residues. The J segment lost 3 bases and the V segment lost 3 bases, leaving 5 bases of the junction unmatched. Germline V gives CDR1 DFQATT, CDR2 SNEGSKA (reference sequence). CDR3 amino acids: CSARGTSGDTDTQYF. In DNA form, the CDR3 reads TGCAGTGCTAGGGGGACTAGCGGTGATACAGATACGCAGTATTTT.

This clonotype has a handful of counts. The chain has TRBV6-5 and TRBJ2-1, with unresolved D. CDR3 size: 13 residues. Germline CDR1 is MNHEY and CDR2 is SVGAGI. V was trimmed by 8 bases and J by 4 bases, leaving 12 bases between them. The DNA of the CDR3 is TGTGCCAGCGGCCGTGCGGTTTACAATGAGCAGTTCTTC. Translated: CASGRAVYNEQFF.

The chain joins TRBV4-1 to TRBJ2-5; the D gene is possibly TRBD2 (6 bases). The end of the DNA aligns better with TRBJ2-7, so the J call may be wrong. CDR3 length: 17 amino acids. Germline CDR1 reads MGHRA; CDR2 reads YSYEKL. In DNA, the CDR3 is TGCGCCAGCAGCCAGGCCACTCCTGGCGGGGTTTTCTACGAGCAGTACTTC. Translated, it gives CASSQATPGGVFYEQYF.